A single sample gave rise to the 8 T cell receptor beta chains below, sequenced in a study of identical twins. MiXCR, applied by TCRdb to the 5' RACE reads, yields one record per CDR3 protein. The sample has 570,000 or so distinct CDR3 sequences; 9.6% are singletons. The same sample was also used in a study of yellow fever vaccine responses in identical twins.

Sequenced: PBMCs. The receptor source for this set is a woman aged 18-30 years in good health.

This clonotype occurred a few times. The chain uses TRBV5-1 and TRBJ1-2; TRBD1 matches at 7 bases. Trimming cost V 4 bases and J 5 bases; bases outside gene matches: 8. Germline CDR1 and CDR2: SGHRS and YFSETQ. This CDR3 region has 14 residues. The CDR3 spells CASSQGQKFYGYTF. The CDR3 DNA reads TGCGCCAGCAGCCAGGGACAGAAATTTTATGGCTACACCTTC.

Only a few counts were recorded for this clonotype. This chain links TRBV20-1 with TRBJ2-7, with a possible D match to TRBD2 (5 bases). Germline V gene lookup returns CDR1 DFQATT and CDR2 SNEGSKA (reference sequence). The CDR3 is 14 residues long. Trimming left V 5 bases short and J 3 bases short, with 17 bases between. CDR3 DNA sequence: TGCAGTGCTCCCCGGGCCCCGGCGGGCTACGAGCAGTACTTC. Translating gives CSAPRAPAGYEQYF.

The table lists this clonotype with many counts. The genes are TRBV6-2 or TRBV6-3 and TRBJ2-2, with 10 bases aligning to TRBD2. The V segment lost 2 bases and the J segment 2 bases; nucleotides outside the gene matches: 8. CDR1 and CDR2 (germline): MNHEY, SVGEGT. This CDR3 contains 18 residues. In DNA form, the CDR3 reads TGTGCCAGCAGTTACACTAGCGGGACCCCAATTAACACCGGGGAGCTGTTTTTT. It specifies CASSYTSGTPINTGELFF.

The sample holds a few counts of this clonotype. This chain links TRBV24-1 with TRBJ2-3; a weak D match, TRBD2 (5 bases). V gave up 9 bases and J gave up 4 bases, with 13 bases separating them. The germline gives CDR1 KGHDR, CDR2 SFDVKD. This CDR3 is 13 amino acids long. The CDR3, as DNA: TGTGCCACCGCGGACTTTGCGGCAGATACGCAGTATTTT. It is translated as CATADFAADTQYF.

The V call is TRBV3-1, the J call TRBJ2-7, with D perhaps TRBD2 (6 bases). Trimming left V 0 bases short and J 2 bases short, with 14 bases between. Germline V gene sequence: CDR1 LGHDT, CDR2 YNNKEL (reference sequence). This CDR3 has 16 amino acids. As DNA, the CDR3 is TGTGCCAGCAGCCAAGAACTAGCAAGCCATACCTACGAGCAGTACTTC. Encoded protein: CASSQELASHTYEQYF.

This clonotype was seen only a few times. The chain couples TRBV7-2 to TRBJ1-2, with D perhaps TRBD1 (5 bases). V was pared by 1 base and J by 7 bases, with 13 bases between. CDR1 SGHTA and CDR2 FQGNSA come from the germline V gene. There are 14 residues in the CDR3. In nucleotides, the CDR3 is TGTGCCAGCAGCTTAGACAAGGGGTTGTTTGGCTACACCTTC. Protein: CASSLDKGLFGYTF.

This clonotype occurred many times. V usage is TRBV20-1 and J usage is TRBJ2-7; TRBD1 is a possible D gene (7 bases). CDR3 length: 16 amino acids. Germline CDR1 is DFQATT and CDR2 is SNEGSKA (reference sequence). V was cut by 6 bases and J by 0 bases, with 21 bases left in between. The CDR3 spells CSAPPNAGQSSYEQYF. CDR3 bases: TGCAGTGCACCCCCCAATGCGGGACAGAGCTCCTACGAGCAGTACTTC.

This clonotype was detected only a few times. This chain connects TRBV7-8 to TRBJ2-2; TRBD2 aligns across 10 bases. The trim removed 4 bases at V and 6 bases at J, leaving 14 bases unmatched. CDR1 and CDR2 from the germline V gene are SGHVS and FQNEAQ. This CDR3 region has 18 residues. The CDR3 region has the DNA TGTGCCAGCAGCTCCGGAGGAGCGGGAGGGCCGAAGGCCGGGGAGCTGTTTTTT. Residues: CASSSGGAGGPKAGELFF.